What follows describes a single T cell receptor beta chain. Original handling: Reference gene primer amplification yielded estimated nucleated cell counts. Assay used: immunoSEQ multiplex PCR; TCRdb lists only in-frame clones, some missing. The V and J calls and clone size come from that table; D and trimming were worked out from the DNA. The sample yields around 130,000 clones, roughly 79% seen once. The CDR3 totals 17 residues. Per the germline V gene, CDR1 is KGHSH and CDR2 is LQKENI. J was trimmed by 0 bases and V by 6 bases; bases with no gene match: 2. This record belongs to a study of blood T cell repertoires in COVID-19. Turning to the study itself: COVID-19 samples from acute and convalescent phases originated in the United States, Italy and Spain. Sources were T cells, B-cell-depleted T cells, or PBMCs; the material itself was cDNA or gDNA.

This TCR derives from a human donor in a cohort sampled during active COVID-19. This sequence joins TRBV18 and TRBJ2-6; 13 bases are shared with TRBD2. The material sequenced was peripheral blood. The CDR3 bases are TGTGCCAGCTCCCGGACTAGCGGGGGCTCTGGGGCCAACGTCCTGACTTTC. It encodes CASSRTSGGSGANVLTF. Together with reference TRBV18 and TRBJ2-6, the CDR3 gives the full variable domain: NAGVMQNPRHLVRRRGQEARLRCSPMKGHSHVYWYRQLPEEGLKFMVYLQKENIIDESGMPKERFSAEFPKEGPSILRIQQVVRGDSAAYFCASSRTSGGSGANVLTFGAGSRLTVL.